The 24 T cell receptor beta chains given below trace back to one sample, sequenced in a study of blood T cell repertoires in COVID-19. Libraries were prepared by immunoSEQ multiplex PCR; TCRdb keeps only in-frame clonotypes and omits some of them. The data show 100,000 to 150,000 clones, approximately 86% seen once. The specimen sequenced was peripheral blood. The receptor set was obtained from a woman aged 70 to 79 with COVID-19, enrolled during active disease.

The chain links TRBV5-1 to TRBJ2-2, with 9 bases matching TRBD2. The germline V gene has CDR1 SGHRS and CDR2 YFSETQ. The CDR3 is 16 residues long. V lost 2 bases to trimming and J lost 0 bases; unmatched junction nucleotides: 2. The CDR3 sequence is CASSLAGGTNTGELFF. The CDR3 DNA reads TGCGCCAGCAGCTTAGCGGGGGGAACGAACACCGGGGAGCTGTTTTTT. The full variable domain, its missing parts supplied by reference TRBV5-1 and TRBJ2-2, is KAGVTQTPRYLIKTRGQQVTLSCSPISGHRSVSWYQQTPGQGLQFLFEYFSETQRNKGNFPGRFSGRQFSNSRSEMNVSTLELGDSALYLCASSLAGGTNTGELFFGEGSRLTVL.

In DNA, the CDR3 is TGTGCCAGCAGCTTAGACGTCGGGGCCTACAATGAGCAGTTCTTC. Translated, it gives CASSLDVGAYNEQFF. This chain connects TRBV13 to TRBJ2-1; maybe TRBD2 (5 bases). The ends were cut back, 1 base at V and 2 bases at J, with 9 bases in the middle. CDR1 and CDR2 (germline): PRHDT, FYEKMQ (reference sequence). CDR3 length: 15 amino acids.

This chain joins TRBV27 and TRBJ1-2; the match to TRBD1 covers 9 bases. The CDR3 length is 15 residues. V shed 6 bases and J 7 bases; nucleotides not matched to a gene: 12. Germline lookup yields CDR1 MNHEY and CDR2 SMNVEV (reference sequence). The CDR3 spells CASRPRDRASSGYTF. Here the CDR3 DNA reads TGTGCCAGCAGACCCCGGGACAGGGCTTCTAGTGGCTACACCTTC.

The chain uses TRBV7-8 and TRBJ2-5; D unresolved. V lost 7 bases to trimming and J lost 5 bases, with 14 bases between them. Germline V CDR1 and CDR2: SGHVS, FQNEAQ. The CDR3 runs 13 residues. CDR3 residues: CASKLRVKETQYF. CDR3 nucleotides: TGTGCCAGCAAACTCCGGGTGAAGGAGACCCAGTACTTC.

The chain carries TRBV7-2 and TRBJ2-5, with D unresolved. V lost 3 bases to trimming and J lost 5 bases, with 4 bases between them. CDR3 size: 11 residues. The germline CDR1 and CDR2 sequences are SGHTA and FQGNSA. This CDR3 reads CASSFSETQYF. CDR3 in DNA: TGTGCCAGCAGCTTCTCCGAGACCCAGTACTTC.

V and J are TRBV5-4 and TRBJ1-2; D possibly corresponds to TRBD1 (6 bases). V lost 4 bases to trimming and J lost 12 bases, with 16 bases between them. There are 12 residues in the CDR3. Per germline, CDR1 SGHNT and CDR2 YYREEE (reference sequence). In DNA, the CDR3 is TGTGCCAGCAGCGCAGGTATGCAGGGGAACACCTTC. This sequence encodes CASSAGMQGNTF. The variable domain in full, with the rest retrieved from reference TRBV5-4 and TRBJ1-2, is ETGVTQSPTHLIKTRGQQVTLRCSSQSGHNTVSWYQQALGQGPQFIFQYYREEENGRGNFPPRFSGLQFPNYSSELNVNALELDDSALYLCASSAGMQGNTFGSGTRLTVV.

The V call is TRBV5-1, the J call TRBJ2-3, with 7 bases fitting TRBD1. CDR3 length: 16 amino acids. V shed 3 bases and J 3 bases; nucleotides not matched to a gene: 10. Germline lookup yields CDR1 SGHRS and CDR2 YFSETQ. In DNA, the CDR3 is TGCGCCAGCAGCTCTCAAACAGGGGCGGGTACAGATACGCAGTATTTT. This codes for CASSSQTGAGTDTQYF.

This sequence joins TRBV7-6 and TRBJ1-6; tentative D call: TRBD1 (5 bases). Between the trimmed V and J ends, which lost 4 bases and 0 bases, there was a span of 7 bases. Germline V gene lookup returns CDR1 SGHVS and CDR2 FNYEAQ. This CDR3 contains 15 residues. As DNA, the CDR3 is TGTGCCAGCAGCTACGACAGCTCCTATAATTCACCCCTCCACTTT. Amino acid sequence: CASSYDSSYNSPLHF.

This clone appeared a few times. This chain's CDR3 is CASSFGGPYEQYF. Here the CDR3 DNA reads TGTGCCAGCAGTTTCGGCGGGCCCTACGAGCAGTACTTC. The chain combines TRBV28 with TRBJ2-7; possible D gene TRBD2, 5 bases. CDR1 and CDR2 (germline): MDHEN, SYDVKM. CDR3 size: 13 residues. Trimming took 3 bases from V and 2 from J, leaving 8 bases between them.

This chain links TRBV10-2 with TRBJ2-2, with D maybe TRBD2 (7 bases). The CDR3 totals 14 residues. Germline V lookup: CDR1 WSHSY, CDR2 SAAADI. V lost 7 bases and J lost 4, with 13 bases in between. The CDR3 loop reads CASIRGAGTGELFF. CDR3 coding DNA: TGCGCCAGCATCCGGGGGGCAGGCACCGGGGAGCTGTTTTTT.

The V gene is TRBV9, the J gene TRBJ1-5; TRBD1 is a possible D gene (6 bases). This CDR3 is built from 15 residues. Trimming pared 4 bases from V and 3 bases from J, leaving 14 bases between. Germline lookup yields CDR1 SGDLS and CDR2 YYNGEE. For the CDR3, the DNA is TGTGCCAGCAGCATTACGGACAGTCTCAATCAGCCCCAGCATTTT. As protein: CASSITDSLNQPQHF.

This clone was seen more than once but under ten times. The chain is built from TRBV19 and TRBJ1-5, with D tentatively TRBD1 (5 bases). Germline V gene sequence: CDR1 LNHDA, CDR2 SQIVND (reference sequence). The CDR3 length is 14 residues. V was shortened by 7 bases and J by 3 bases, with 13 bases between the two germline ends. CDR3 amino acids: CASMKGRANQPQHF. The CDR3 DNA reads TGTGCCAGTATGAAGGGCAGGGCCAATCAGCCCCAGCATTTT.

The J gene is TRBJ2-4, the V gene TRBV5-4, with 8 bases fitting TRBD2. There are 18 residues in the CDR3. V gave up 0 bases and J gave up 1 base; unmatched junction bases: 9. CDR1 SGHNT and CDR2 YYREEE come from the germline V gene (reference sequence). This CDR3 is CASSLAGGEAGAKNIQYF. The CDR3 DNA is TGTGCCAGCAGCTTGGCCGGGGGGGAAGCGGGGGCCAAAAACATTCAGTACTTC.

The V gene is TRBV6-1, the J gene TRBJ2-2; TRBD2 matches 9 bases. Germline CDR1 reads MNHNS; CDR2 reads SASEGT. V was pared by 4 bases and J by 5 bases, with 8 bases of the junction left unmatched. The CDR3 sequence is 16 residues long. The CDR3 loop is CASSAPGTSRTGELFF. CDR3 sequence (DNA): TGTGCCAGCAGTGCCCCGGGGACTAGCAGGACCGGGGAGCTGTTTTTT.

V is TRBV29-1 and J is TRBJ1-2; TRBD1 might be the D (6 bases). This CDR3 has 15 residues. V was cut by 7 bases and J by 4 bases, with 22 bases left in between. CDR1 is SQVTM and CDR2 is ANQGSEA in the germline V gene. The CDR3 loop reads CSAASSGGRIYGYTF. In DNA, the CDR3 is TGCAGCGCCGCTTCCTCTGGGGGCAGGATCTATGGCTACACCTTC.

This chain connects TRBV28 to TRBJ1-1; 8 positions agree with TRBD1. The CDR3 length is 15 residues. CDR1 and CDR2 (germline): MDHEN, SYDVKM. V was clipped by 5 bases and J by 3 bases; unmatched bases: 8. The CDR3 loop reads CASSPGTGPYTEAFF. The DNA of the CDR3 is TGTGCCAGCAGTCCCGGGACAGGACCGTACACTGAAGCTTTCTTT. The whole variable domain, remainder taken from reference TRBV28 and TRBJ1-1, is DVKVTQSSRYLVKRTGEKVFLECVQDMDHENMFWYRQDPGLGLRLIYFSYDVKMKEKGDIPEGYSVSREKKERFSLILESASTNQTSMYLCASSPGTGPYTEAFFGQGTRLTVV.

The chain has TRBV30 and TRBJ2-7, with TRBD1 matching 7 bases. The CDR3 covers 15 residues. Germline CDR1 GTSNPN, CDR2 SVGIG (reference sequence). V lost 3 bases to trimming and J lost 2 bases; unmatched junction nucleotides: 10. CDR3 DNA: TGTGCCTGGAGGTATAGTGGACAGGCTACCTACGAGCAGTACTTC. It encodes CAWRYSGQATYEQYF.

This clone was picked up one time. The chain has TRBV5-6 and TRBJ2-7; 11 bases are a match to TRBD1. Germline CDR1 SGHDT, CDR2 YYEEEE. The CDR3 is made up of 16 amino acids. V was pared by 4 bases and J by 7 bases, with 13 bases of the junction left unmatched. For the CDR3, the DNA is TGTGCCAGCAGCGTCCTCTGGACAGGGGGCTTGGGGGAGCAGTACTTC. This gives the protein CASSVLWTGGLGEQYF.

This clone was found a few times. The rearrangement joins TRBV1 to TRBJ1-1. TRBV1 is a pseudogene segment. There are 16 residues in the CDR3. CDR3 bases: TGCACCAGCAGCCAAGGCCGACGGAGTGAAGACACTGAAGCTTTCTTT. Translated, it gives CTSSQGRRSEDTEAFF.

This rearrangement joins TRBV28 to TRBJ1-5; D gene uncertain. The CDR3 extends over 14 amino acids. The V end lost 1 base, the J end lost 0 bases, and 4 bases lay between the germline ends. Germline V gene data show CDR1 as MDHEN and CDR2 as SYDVKM. CDR3 coding DNA: TGTGCCAGCAGTTTATACAGTAGCAATCAGCCCCAGCATTTT. This sequence encodes CASSLYSSNQPQHF.

The rearrangement joins TRBV5-1 to TRBJ2-1, with D maybe TRBD1 (6 bases). This CDR3 is 14 amino acids long. Germline-derived CDR1 and CDR2 are SGHRS and YFSETQ. V was shortened by 2 bases and J by 1 base, with 7 bases between the two germline ends. As DNA, the CDR3 is TGCGCCAGCAGCTTACAGGGTTCCTACAATGAGCAGTTCTTC. Its translation is CASSLQGSYNEQFF.

There are a few counts of this clone. This chain uses TRBV18 with TRBJ2-1; tentatively, D is TRBD1 (6 bases). The germline V gene has CDR1 KGHSH and CDR2 LQKENI. V dropped 5 bases and J dropped 7 bases, with 9 bases sitting between them. The CDR3 runs to 12 residues. The CDR3 sequence: CASSNRVNEQFF. CDR3 nucleotides: TGTGCCAGCTCAAACAGGGTAAATGAGCAGTTCTTC.

The V call is TRBV18, the J call TRBJ1-5; 7 bases match TRBD1. V trimming: 4 bases; J trimming: 7 bases; junction bases outside the gene matches: 7. CDR1 and CDR2 (germline): KGHSH, LQKENI. The CDR3 has 14 residues. DNA for the CDR3: TGTGCCAGCTCACTACAGGGGAAGGTCCAGCCCCAGCATTTT. Its protein is CASSLQGKVQPQHF.

The chain carries TRBV5-1 and TRBJ2-3, with D possibly TRBD2 on 6 matching bases. Between the trimmed V and J ends, which lost 0 bases and 2 bases, there was a span of 13 bases. This CDR3 is built from 16 residues. Germline assignment: CDR1 SGHRS and CDR2 YFSETQ. The CDR3 region has the DNA TGCGCCAGCAGCTTGGCCGGGGGAACTACCACAGATACGCAGTATTTT. This translates into CASSLAGGTTTDTQYF.